This T cell receptor beta chain was captured in a study of blood T cell repertoires in COVID-19. Study as a whole: Some COVID-19 samples were acute and others convalescent; all came from the United States, Italy and Spain.

In the study's own analysis: Estimated nucleated cell counts came from reference gene primer amplification. Sequencing used immunoSEQ multiplex PCR; TCRdb keeps in-frame clones, though not all of them. V, J and clone size derive from that table, while D and trimming were established from the DNA sequence. This sample yields about 100,000 clones, of which roughly 90% are seen a single time; 0.97% belongs to the top ten. The CDR3 covers 14 residues. V was trimmed by 3 bases and J by 4 bases, leaving 9 bases between them. Germline CDR1 and CDR2: MNHEY and SMNVEV (reference sequence). The TCR comes from a man in his fifties or sixties with acute or convalescent COVID-19. Sequenced sample: peripheral blood. This chain links TRBV27 with TRBJ1-4; D not resolved. The CDR3 reads CASSFGRRNEKLFF. Written as DNA, the CDR3 is TGTGCCAGCAGTTTCGGGAGGCGTAATGAAAAACTGTTTTTT.